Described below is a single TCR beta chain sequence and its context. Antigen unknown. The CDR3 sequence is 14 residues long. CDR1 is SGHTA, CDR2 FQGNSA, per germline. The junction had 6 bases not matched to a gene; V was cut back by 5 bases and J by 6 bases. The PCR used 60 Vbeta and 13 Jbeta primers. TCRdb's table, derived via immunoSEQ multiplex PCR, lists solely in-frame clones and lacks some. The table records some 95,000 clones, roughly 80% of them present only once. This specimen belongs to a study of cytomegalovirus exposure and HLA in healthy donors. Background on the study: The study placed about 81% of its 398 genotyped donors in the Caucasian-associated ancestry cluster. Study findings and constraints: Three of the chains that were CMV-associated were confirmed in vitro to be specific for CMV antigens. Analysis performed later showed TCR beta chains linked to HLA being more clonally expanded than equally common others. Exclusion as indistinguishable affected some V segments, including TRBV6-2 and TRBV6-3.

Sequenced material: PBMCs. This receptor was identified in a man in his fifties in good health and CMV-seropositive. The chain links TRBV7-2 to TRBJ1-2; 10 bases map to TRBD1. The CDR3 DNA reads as TGTGCCAGCAGCCACCGACAGGGGGCGAATGGCTACACCTTC. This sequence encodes CASSHRQGANGYTF.